The 32 T cell receptor beta chains given below trace back to one sample, sequenced in a study of shared clonotypes between healthy human individuals. Generated by immunoSEQ multiplex PCR, the TCRdb table keeps only in-frame clones and is missing some. Of 1,400,000 or so clones in the sample, approximately 98.5% were seen once. The specimen sequenced was naive CD4+ T cells sorted from blood. The subset was: CD45RA+ positively selected. The receptor source for this set is a man younger than 45 in good health.

This clone has a single count. V gene TRBV9 combines with J gene TRBJ2-7; unclear D gene. The V end lost 1 base, the J end lost 0 bases, and 8 bases lay between the germline ends. There are 14 residues in the CDR3. Germline CDR1 is SGDLS and CDR2 is YYNGEE. CDR3 in amino acids: CASSVSAPSYEQYF. Here the CDR3 DNA reads TGTGCCAGCAGCGTATCGGCTCCCTCCTACGAGCAGTACTTC.

On this clone: The sample contains more than one DNA sequence encoding this CDR3. V and J are TRBV7-9 and TRBJ1-1; D is possibly TRBD1 (6 bases). Looked up from germline, CDR1 is SEHNR and CDR2 is FQNEAQ (reference sequence). The CDR3 has 15 residues. V gave up 0 bases and J gave up 1 base, with 9 bases separating them. The CDR3 spells CASSLAGAANTEAFF. In DNA form, the CDR3 reads TGTGCCAGCAGCTTAGCGGGGGCAGCGAACACTGAAGCTTTCTTT.

V gene TRBV25-1 combines with J gene TRBJ2-2; the D gene is possibly TRBD2 (5 bases). Trimming removed 3 bases at V and 1 base at J, with 15 bases between. The germline CDR1 and CDR2 sequences are MGHDK and SYGVNS. The CDR3 spans 17 residues. The CDR3 spells CASSEYLGGQNTGELFF. CDR3 sequence (DNA): TGTGCCAGCAGTGAGTACCTGGGCGGGCAGAACACCGGGGAGCTGTTTTTT. Supplemented by reference TRBV25-1 and TRBJ2-2, the full variable domain reads EADIYQTPRYLVIGTGKKITLECSQTMGHDKMYWYQQDPGMELHLIHYSYGVNSTEKGDLSSESTVSRIRTEHFPLTLESARPSHTSQYLCASSEYLGGQNTGELFFGEGSRLTVL.

A remark on this clone: Different DNA sequences within this sample yield the same CDR3. The V call is TRBV11-3, the J call TRBJ1-1; D is unclear. V dropped 3 bases and J dropped 1 base, with 6 bases sitting between them. Germline V gene data show CDR1 as SGHNT and CDR2 as YENEEA. There are 13 residues in the CDR3. CDR3 sequence reads: CASSLGGNTEAFF. The CDR3 DNA follows: TGTGCCAGCAGCTTGGGAGGGAACACTGAAGCTTTCTTT. Filled out from reference TRBV11-3 and TRBJ1-1, the complete variable domain reads EAGVVQSPRYKIIEKKQPVAFWCNPISGHNTLYWYLQNLGQGPELLIRYENEEAVDDSQLPKDRFSAERLKGVDSTLKIQPAELGDSAVYLCASSLGGNTEAFFGQGTRLTVV.

The chain carries TRBV6-4 and TRBJ2-3; the D call may be TRBD1 or TRBD2 (5 bases each). Trimming took off 5 bases at V and 2 bases at J, with 14 bases between the two ends. CDR1 is MRHNA and CDR2 is SNTAGT in the germline V gene. The CDR3 has 15 amino acids. The CDR3 coding sequence is TGTGCCAGCAGTACCGAAGGGACGGACACAGATACGCAGTATTTT. Amino acids: CASSTEGTDTDTQYF.

The gene calls are TRBV7-9 and TRBJ2-3; no reliable D call. Germline V gene lookup returns CDR1 SEHNR and CDR2 FQNEAQ (reference sequence). The CDR3 spans 14 residues. The germline V and J ends were trimmed by 0 bases and 2 bases, with 6 bases remaining between them. The CDR3 DNA is TGTGCCAGCAGCTTAGCACATAACACAGATACGCAGTATTTT. It encodes CASSLAHNTDTQYF. Full variable domain (remainder filled in from reference TRBV7-9 and TRBJ2-3): DTGVSQNPRHKITKRGQNVTFRCDPISEHNRLYWYRQTLGQGPEFLTYFQNEAQLEKSRLLSDRFSAERPKGSFSTLEIQRTEQGDSAMYLCASSLAHNTDTQYFGPGTRLTVL.

About this clone itself: Other DNA sequences within the sample encode an identical CDR3. The chain links TRBV29-1 to TRBJ1-2; 8 positions match TRBD1. The ends lost 7 bases at V and 8 bases at J; junction bases unmatched: 9. Germline lookup yields CDR1 SQVTM and CDR2 ANQGSEA. The CDR3 extends over 12 amino acids. In DNA form, the CDR3 reads TGCAGCGGCGCTGACAGGGGATACGGCTACACCTTC. Its translation: CSGADRGYGYTF.

On this clone itself: The sample holds other DNA sequences that translate to the same CDR3. The genes are TRBV19 and TRBJ1-4; TRBD1 agrees at 7 bases. With 3 bases clipped from V and 4 bases from J, the junction kept 5 bases outside the gene matches. Germline assignment: CDR1 LNHDA and CDR2 SQIVND (reference sequence). The CDR3 consists of 15 residues. Here the CDR3 DNA reads TGTGCCAGTAGTATCTCTCGACAGGGTAATGAAAAACTGTTTTTT. Translating it yields CASSISRQGNEKLFF.

The chain links TRBV13 to TRBJ2-5; D might be TRBD2 (5 bases). The CDR3 extends over 13 amino acids. The V end was cut by 4 bases, the J end by 4 bases, with 10 bases between. Germline V gene lookup returns CDR1 PRHDT and CDR2 FYEKMQ (reference sequence). CDR3 in amino acids: CASSSTLGETQYF. CDR3 nucleotides: TGTGCCAGCAGCTCCACACTAGGAGAGACCCAGTACTTC. The full variable domain, with the rest looked up from reference TRBV13 and TRBJ2-5, is AAGVIQSPRHLIKEKRETATLKCYPIPRHDTVYWYQQGPGQDPQFLISFYEKMQSDKGSIPDRFSAQQFSDYHSELNMSSLELGDSALYFCASSSTLGETQYFGPGTRLLVL.

The chain carries TRBV6-1 and TRBJ2-1; 8 nucleotides align to TRBD1. CDR3 length equals 14 residues. Trimming cost V 8 bases and J 5 bases; bases outside gene matches: 8. Germline-derived CDR1 and CDR2 are MNHNS and SASEGT. This chain's CDR3 is CASWWTGYNNEQFF. The CDR3 nucleotides read TGTGCCAGCTGGTGGACAGGGTACAACAATGAGCAGTTCTTC.

The rearrangement links TRBV11-3 to TRBJ2-1, with 10 bases matching TRBD2. This CDR3 is built from 13 residues. V trimming: 3 bases; J trimming: 13 bases; junction bases outside the gene matches: 6. Germline loops: CDR1 SGHNT, CDR2 YENEEA. CDR3: CASSLSGRASQFF. CDR3 sequence (DNA): TGTGCCAGCAGCTTGAGCGGGAGGGCTTCCCAGTTCTTC.

This clone came up once. CDR3 DNA sequence: TGTGCCAGCAGCGTAAGGACAGGAGCCTCCACCGGGGAGCTGTTTTTT. It yields the protein CASSVRTGASTGELFF. The V call is TRBV2, the J call TRBJ2-2, with 7 bases aligning to TRBD1. This CDR3 comprises 16 residues. The V gene end was trimmed by 6 bases and the J gene end by 4 bases; junction bases not matched to a gene: 11. Per the germline V gene, CDR1 is SNHLY and CDR2 is FYNNEI.

J is TRBJ2-7 and V is TRBV28, with TRBD2 matching over 13 bases. This CDR3 spans 17 amino acids. Trimming cost V 6 bases and J 5 bases; bases outside gene matches: 13. Germline lookup yields CDR1 MDHEN and CDR2 SYDVKM. The CDR3 sequence: CASRNGLAGVTTHEQYF. CDR3 DNA: TGTGCCAGCAGAAACGGACTAGCGGGAGTAACCACCCACGAGCAGTACTTC.

The V gene is TRBV6-1, the J gene TRBJ1-5, with TRBD1 as a possible D gene (5 bases). Per germline, CDR1 MNHNS and CDR2 SASEGT. V gave up 6 bases and J gave up 0 bases, with 12 bases separating them. This CDR3 is 15 amino acids long. The CDR3 bases are TGTGCCAGCAGGGCAGGGAACGATAGCAATCAGCCCCAGCATTTT. It yields the protein CASRAGNDSNQPQHF.

The rearrangement uses TRBV7-6 and TRBJ2-5; D possibly corresponds to TRBD1 (5 bases). This CDR3 is 16 amino acids long. CDR1 SGHVS and CDR2 FNYEAQ come from the germline V gene. With 4 bases removed from V and 2 bases from J, the gap between germline ends came to 17 bases. The CDR3 nucleotides are TGTGCCAGCAGCTCTAAGTTGTCCAAGGGGCAAGAGACCCAGTACTTC. It yields the protein CASSSKLSKGQETQYF.

Here the CDR3 reads CASRKISDTGELFF. CDR3 in DNA: TGTGCCAGCAGGAAAATTAGCGATACCGGGGAGCTGTTTTTT. V gene TRBV6-6 combines with J gene TRBJ2-2; possibly TRBD2 for D (5 bases). Germline values: CDR1 MNHNY, CDR2 SVGAGI (reference sequence). This CDR3 spans 14 amino acids. The V end lost 6 bases, the J end lost 5 bases, and 13 bases lay between the germline ends.

The chain recombines TRBV5-5 with TRBJ2-5; 7 bases are shared with TRBD1. The V gene's germline CDR1 is SGHKS and CDR2 YYEKEE (reference sequence). Losses at the gene ends were 4 bases for V and 2 bases for J; bases not matched to a gene: 5. The CDR3 extends over 14 amino acids. The CDR3 region is CASSRWGQQETQYF. CDR3 DNA: TGTGCCAGCAGCCGTTGGGGACAGCAAGAGACCCAGTACTTC.

This chain connects TRBV6-4 to TRBJ2-7; possibly TRBD2 for D (7 bases). Looked up from germline, CDR1 is MRHNA and CDR2 is SNTAGT. Trimming removed 3 bases at V and 2 bases at J, with 14 bases between. The CDR3 length is 15 residues. In DNA form, the CDR3 reads TGTGCCAGCAGTGAGGAGGGAGGGGGAACCTACGAGCAGTACTTC. Amino acid sequence: CASSEEGGGTYEQYF.

In its sample, this clone was seen once. The J gene is TRBJ2-1, the V gene TRBV2, with 16 bases lining up with TRBD2. J lost 6 bases, V lost 6 bases, and 11 bases had no gene match. The CDR3 consists of 18 residues. The germline V gene has CDR1 SNHLY and CDR2 FYNNEI. Here the CDR3 reads CASRDLPGLAGGFNEQFF. The CDR3 nucleotides read TGTGCCAGCAGAGATCTCCCGGGACTAGCGGGAGGGTTCAATGAGCAGTTCTTC.

V gene TRBV2 combines with J gene TRBJ2-7; D is perhaps TRBD1 (5 bases). Germline CDR1 SNHLY, CDR2 FYNNEI. The CDR3 has 14 amino acids. With 0 bases removed from V and 6 bases from J, the gap between germline ends came to 12 bases. DNA of the CDR3: TGTGCCAGCAGTGAAGCGCTCAGGGTATCCGAGCAGTACTTC. The encoded protein is CASSEALRVSEQYF.

CDR3 nucleotide sequence: TGTGCCAGCAGTCTGACTAGTTTTCGAGAGACCCAGTACTTC. The encoded protein is CASSLTSFRETQYF. V gene TRBV2 combines with J gene TRBJ2-5; possible D gene TRBD2, 6 bases. Germline CDR1 SNHLY, CDR2 FYNNEI. Trimming cost V 5 bases and J 4 bases, with 14 bases left between them. This CDR3 comprises 14 residues.

The chain uses TRBV9 and TRBJ2-2; 7 nucleotides align to TRBD1. The CDR3 runs 15 residues. Germline V gene data show CDR1 as SGDLS and CDR2 as YYNGEE. V trimming: 2 bases; J trimming: 5 bases; junction bases outside the gene matches: 6. The CDR3 DNA follows: TGTGCCAGCAGCGTGTTAACAGGGGAAACCGGGGAGCTGTTTTTT. Its translation is CASSVLTGETGELFF.

As regards this clone: This sample includes further DNA sequences coding for the same CDR3. As DNA, the CDR3 is TGTGCCAGCTCACCACCCGCAGGGAATGAGCAGTTCTTC. Its protein is CASSPPAGNEQFF. The V gene is TRBV18, the J gene TRBJ2-1, with D possibly matching TRBD1 (5 bases). V was trimmed by 0 bases and J by 7 bases, leaving 7 bases between them. From germline, CDR1 is KGHSH and CDR2 LQKENI. The length of the CDR3 is 13 residues. The whole variable domain, filled in from reference TRBV18 and TRBJ2-1, reads NAGVMQNPRHLVRRRGQEARLRCSPMKGHSHVYWYRQLPEEGLKFMVYLQKENIIDESGMPKERFSAEFPKEGPSILRIQQVVRGDSAAYFCASSPPAGNEQFFGPGTRLTVL.

This chain connects TRBV11-2 to TRBJ2-4, with 7 bases aligning to TRBD2. Germline CDR1 is SGHAT and CDR2 is FQNNGV. The CDR3 sequence is 17 residues long. Unmatched junction bases numbered 13, after V lost 5 bases and J lost 3 bases. CDR3 nucleotides: TGTGCCAGCAGCACACCTCAAAGCGGGATCGGCAAAAACATTCAGTACTTC. The encoded protein is CASSTPQSGIGKNIQYF. Full variable domain (outside the CDR3, taken from reference TRBV11-2 and TRBJ2-4): EAGVAQSPRYKIIEKRQSVAFWCNPISGHATLYWYQQILGQGPKLLIQFQNNGVVDDSQLPKDRFSAERLKGVDSTLKIQPAKLEDSAVYLCASSTPQSGIGKNIQYFGAGTRLSVL.

J is TRBJ2-7 and V is TRBV2, with unresolved D. The CDR3 is 13 amino acids. Trimming pared 9 bases from V and 6 bases from J, leaving 18 bases between. The germline gives CDR1 SNHLY, CDR2 FYNNEI. The CDR3 DNA sequence: TGTGCCAGTCGGATGGCGCCTGTTGGCGAGCAGTACTTC. Amino acids: CASRMAPVGEQYF.

The chain uses TRBV4-2 and TRBJ2-5; 7 bases match TRBD2. This CDR3 region has 14 residues. CDR1 and CDR2 (germline): LGHNA, YNFKEQ. V was clipped by 0 bases and J by 4 bases; unmatched bases: 2. In DNA, the CDR3 is TGTGCCAGCAGCCAAGATTGGGGGGGAGAGACCCAGTACTTC. The encoded protein is CASSQDWGGETQYF.

This clone appeared once. The V and J genes are TRBV6-6 and TRBJ2-1; 8 positions agree with TRBD1. Unmatched junction bases numbered 13, after V lost 2 bases and J lost 10 bases. This CDR3 has 16 residues. The V gene's germline CDR1 is MNHNY and CDR2 SVGAGI (reference sequence). The CDR3 coding sequence is TGTGCCAGCAGTTACGGGCCCGGGACAGGTGGGGCGGAGCAGTTCTTC. The encoded protein is CASSYGPGTGGAEQFF.

The chain combines TRBV11-3 with TRBJ2-2; a possible D gene is TRBD1 (5 bases). The CDR3 runs to 13 residues. Germline V CDR1 and CDR2: SGHNT, YENEEA. CDR3: CASTTVNTGELFF. The CDR3 DNA sequence: TGTGCTTCCACGACAGTAAACACCGGGGAGCTGTTTTTT.

The chain has TRBV29-1 and TRBJ2-7; 8 bases are shared with TRBD2. Germline-derived CDR1 and CDR2 are SQVTM and ANQGSEA. Trimming at V came to 7 bases and at J to 2 bases, leaving 7 bases not matched to a gene. The CDR3 covers 13 residues. The CDR3 here is CSAGLAQAYEQYF. The CDR3 DNA sequence: TGCAGCGCTGGACTAGCACAGGCCTACGAGCAGTACTTC.

This chain joins TRBV7-6 and TRBJ2-2; no definite D call. There are 12 residues in the CDR3. The V end was cut by 6 bases, the J end by 7 bases, with 9 bases between. CDR1 is SGHVS and CDR2 is FNYEAQ in the germline V gene. CDR3 loop: CASRPHSGELFF. In nucleotides, the CDR3 is TGTGCCAGCAGACCACACAGCGGGGAGCTGTTTTTT.

The J gene is TRBJ2-5, the V gene TRBV6-5; TRBD1 matches 9 bases. This CDR3 has 16 residues. Germline V gene data show CDR1 as MNHEY and CDR2 as SVGAGI. V was pared by 4 bases and J by 2 bases, with 8 bases of the junction left unmatched. The CDR3 spells CASSWAGQGKQETQYF. The CDR3, as DNA: TGTGCCAGCAGTTGGGCGGGACAGGGAAAGCAAGAGACCCAGTACTTC.

The chain combines TRBV7-9 with TRBJ1-1; the D gene is possibly TRBD1 (6 bases). The CDR3 is made up of 11 amino acids. The germline V gene has CDR1 SEHNR and CDR2 FQNEAQ (reference sequence). V was trimmed by 10 bases and J by 6 bases, leaving 12 bases between them. DNA for the CDR3: TGTGCCACCCGGGGGGCATCTGAAGCTTTCTTT. Translating it yields CATRGASEAFF.